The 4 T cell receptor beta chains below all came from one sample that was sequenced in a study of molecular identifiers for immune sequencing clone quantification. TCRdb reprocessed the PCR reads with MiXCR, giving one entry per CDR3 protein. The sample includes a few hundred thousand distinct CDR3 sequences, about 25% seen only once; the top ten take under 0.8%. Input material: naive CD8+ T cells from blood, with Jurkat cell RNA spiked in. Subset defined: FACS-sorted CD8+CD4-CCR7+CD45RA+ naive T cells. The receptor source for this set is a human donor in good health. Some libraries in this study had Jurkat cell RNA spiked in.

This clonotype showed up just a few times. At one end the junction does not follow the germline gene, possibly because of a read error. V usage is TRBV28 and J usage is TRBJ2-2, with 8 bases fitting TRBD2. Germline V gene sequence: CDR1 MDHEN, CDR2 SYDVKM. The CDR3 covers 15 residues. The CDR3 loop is CASSLRTSITGELVF. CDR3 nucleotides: TGTGCCAGCAGTTTAAGGACTAGCATTACCGGGGAGCTGGTTTTT.

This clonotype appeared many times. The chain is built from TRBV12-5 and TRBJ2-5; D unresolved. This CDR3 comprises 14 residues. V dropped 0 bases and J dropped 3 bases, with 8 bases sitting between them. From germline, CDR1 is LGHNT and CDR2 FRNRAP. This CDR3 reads CASGLVRAEETQYF. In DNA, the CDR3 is TGTGCTAGTGGTTTGGTAAGAGCAGAAGAGACCCAGTACTTC.

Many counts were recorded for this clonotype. Here the CDR3 DNA reads TGCGCCAGCAGCCCCGGGAGCGGGAATTCACCCCTCCACTTT. Translation: CASSPGSGNSPLHF. The rearrangement joins TRBV4-3 to TRBJ1-6; the D is unclear. Germline loops: CDR1 LGHNA, CDR2 YSLEER. The CDR3 is 14 amino acids. V was trimmed by 4 bases and J by 7 bases, leaving 11 bases between them.

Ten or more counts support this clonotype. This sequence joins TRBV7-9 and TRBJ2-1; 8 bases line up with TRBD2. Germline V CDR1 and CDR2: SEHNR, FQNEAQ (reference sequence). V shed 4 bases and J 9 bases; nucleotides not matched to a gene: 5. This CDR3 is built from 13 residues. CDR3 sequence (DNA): TGTGCCAGCAGCTCCAGAACTAGCGGTGAGCAGTTCTTC. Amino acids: CASSSRTSGEQFF.